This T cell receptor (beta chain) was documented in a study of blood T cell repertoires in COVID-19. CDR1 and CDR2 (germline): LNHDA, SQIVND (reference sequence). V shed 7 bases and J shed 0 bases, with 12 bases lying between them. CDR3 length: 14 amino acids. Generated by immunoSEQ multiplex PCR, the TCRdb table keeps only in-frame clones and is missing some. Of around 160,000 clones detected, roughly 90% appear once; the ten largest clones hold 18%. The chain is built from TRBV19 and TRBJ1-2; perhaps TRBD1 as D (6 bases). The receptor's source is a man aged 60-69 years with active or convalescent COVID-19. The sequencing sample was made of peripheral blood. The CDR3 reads CASTLGQTNYGYTF. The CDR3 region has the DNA TGTGCCAGTACCCTCGGACAGACTAACTATGGCTACACCTTC.